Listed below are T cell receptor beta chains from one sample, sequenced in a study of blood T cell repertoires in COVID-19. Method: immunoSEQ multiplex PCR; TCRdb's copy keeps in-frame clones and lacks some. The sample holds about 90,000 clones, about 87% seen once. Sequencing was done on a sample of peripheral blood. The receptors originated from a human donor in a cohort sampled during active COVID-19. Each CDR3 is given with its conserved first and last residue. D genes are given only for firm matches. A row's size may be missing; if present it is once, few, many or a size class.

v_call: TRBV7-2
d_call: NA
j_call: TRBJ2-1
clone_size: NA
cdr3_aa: CASSAAWGHNEQFF
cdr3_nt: TGTGCCAGCAGCGCCGCCTGGGGGCACAATGAGCAGTTCTTC

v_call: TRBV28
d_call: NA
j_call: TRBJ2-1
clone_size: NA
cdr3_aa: CASSLLGQRGEFF
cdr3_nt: TGTGCCAGCAGTTTATTGGGACAGAGGGGGGAGTTCTTC

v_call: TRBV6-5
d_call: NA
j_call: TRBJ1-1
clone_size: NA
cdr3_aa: CASRDITPILAEAFF
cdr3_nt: TGTGCCAGCAGGGACATAACTCCCATTCTGGCTGAAGCTTTCTTT

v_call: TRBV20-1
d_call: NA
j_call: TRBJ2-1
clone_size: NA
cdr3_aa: CSARTVNEQFF
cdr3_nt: TGCAGTGCTAGGACAGTAAATGAGCAGTTCTTC

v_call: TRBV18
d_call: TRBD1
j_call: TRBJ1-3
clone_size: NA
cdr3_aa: CASSPTGQGAGNTIYF
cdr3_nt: TGTGCCAGCTCACCAACGGGACAGGGGGCTGGAAACACCATATATTTT

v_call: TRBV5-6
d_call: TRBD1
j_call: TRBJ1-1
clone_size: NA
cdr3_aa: CASSTITGGTEAFF
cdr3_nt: TGTGCCAGCAGCACGATTACAGGGGGCACTGAAGCTTTCTTT

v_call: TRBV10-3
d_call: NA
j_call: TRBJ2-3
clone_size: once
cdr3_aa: CANAGDPDDTQYF
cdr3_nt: TGTGCCAACGCAGGGGACCCCGACGATACGCAGTATTTT

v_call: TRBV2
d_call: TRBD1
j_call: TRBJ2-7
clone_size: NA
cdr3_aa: CASRGGQGAYEQYF
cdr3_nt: TGTGCCAGCAGGGGGGGACAGGGGGCCTACGAGCAGTACTTC

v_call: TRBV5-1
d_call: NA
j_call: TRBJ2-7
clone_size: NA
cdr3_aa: CASSLGGQGDEQYF
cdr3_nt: TGCGCCAGCAGCTTGGGGGGTCAGGGTGACGAGCAGTACTTC

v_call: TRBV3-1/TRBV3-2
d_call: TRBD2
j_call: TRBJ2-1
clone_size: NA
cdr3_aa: CASSSSSGGAHNEQFF
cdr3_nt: TGTGCCAGCAGCTCCTCTAGCGGGGGGGCCCACAATGAGCAGTTCTTC

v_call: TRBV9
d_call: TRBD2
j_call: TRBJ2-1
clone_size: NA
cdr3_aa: CASSVGRGIYNEQFF
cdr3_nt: TGTGCCAGCAGCGTAGGGCGGGGGATTTACAATGAGCAGTTCTTC

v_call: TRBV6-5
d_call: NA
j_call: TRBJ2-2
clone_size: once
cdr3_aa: CASRASGLAGELFF
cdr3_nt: TGTGCCAGCAGGGCTTCAGGGTTGGCCGGGGAGCTGTTTTTT

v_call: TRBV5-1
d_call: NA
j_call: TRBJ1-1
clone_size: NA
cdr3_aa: CASRAVGGRVWYTEAFF
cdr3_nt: TGCGCCAGCAGAGCGGTGGGAGGAAGGGTCTGGTACACTGAAGCTTTCTTT

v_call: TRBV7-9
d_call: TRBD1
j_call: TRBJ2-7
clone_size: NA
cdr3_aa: CASSLGFQRRQGSDYEQYF
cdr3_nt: TGTGCCAGCAGCTTAGGTTTTCAACGCCGACAGGGGAGTGACTACGAGCAGTACTTC